This T cell receptor (beta chain) originates from a study of T-cell memory formation after mild COVID-19. Looking at the study overall: TCR clusters were mostly confined to one donor each.

The CDR3 runs 15 residues. Trimming shortened V by 1 base and J by 3 bases, and 10 bases separated the two germline ends. Germline V gene data show CDR1 as SGHTA and CDR2 as FQGNSA. 5'RACE with constant-segment primers built TCRalpha and TCRbeta cDNA libraries with UMIs. Using its own MiXCR run on the 5' RACE reads, TCRdb lists one record per CDR3 protein. The sample has about 200,000 distinct CDR3 sequences; roughly 10% are singletons. This clonotype was sampled from a man between 18 and 29 years old who had mild COVID-19 (a few samples of this study predate the infection). Cell type and time point are not known. What was sequenced was PBMCs or a T cell subset sorted from them (not recorded which). The gene calls are TRBV7-2 and TRBJ2-1, with a possible D match to TRBD1 (5 bases). In DNA, the CDR3 is TGTGCCAGCAGCTTAGTTGCGGACAACTACAATGAGCAGTTCTTC. Protein sequence: CASSLVADNYNEQFF.